These T cell receptor beta chains were read from a single sample in a study of blood T cells in healthy people across ages. Via MiXCR, TCRdb re-called the 5' RACE reads, giving one row per CDR3 protein. There are over 1,500,000 distinct CDR3 sequences in the sample; about 39% occur only once, and under 25% lies in the top ten. Sequencing was done on a sample of blood. The receptors shown here come from a human donor in good health. The CDR3 runs from the conserved cysteine through the conserved F or W. The D gene is left open where the match is weak. Part of the rows lack a size; the others show once, few, many or a class for expanded clones.

J gene: TRBJ2-1
D gene: -
V gene: TRBV4-1
clone size: few
CDR3 protein: CASSPRGGDNEQFF
CDR3 DNA: TGCGCCAGCAGCCCGAGAGGGGGGGACAATGAGCAGTTCTTC

J gene: TRBJ1-1
D gene: -
V gene: TRBV11-1
clone size: few
CDR3 protein: CASSLPTPPAEAFF
CDR3 DNA: TGTGCCAGCAGCTTACCAACGCCCCCGGCTGAAGCTTTCTTT

J gene: TRBJ2-3
D gene: -
V gene: TRBV24-1
clone size: -
CDR3 protein: CATSNRTATDTQYF
CDR3 DNA: TGTGCCACCAGTAACCGGACAGCGACAGATACGCAGTATTTT

J gene: TRBJ1-5
D gene: -
V gene: TRBV7-2
clone size: -
CDR3 protein: CASSFTGFGNQPQHF
CDR3 DNA: TGTGCCAGCAGCTTTACAGGGTTTGGCAATCAGCCCCAGCATTTT

J gene: TRBJ2-7
D gene: -
V gene: TRBV7-9
clone size: many
CDR3 protein: CASSLETGYSEQYF
CDR3 DNA: TGTGCCAGCAGCCTCGAGACAGGTTATAGCGAGCAGTACTTC

J gene: TRBJ1-5
D gene: -
V gene: TRBV7-9
clone size: -
CDR3 protein: CASSLGFGPFQPQHF
CDR3 DNA: TGTGCCAGCAGCTTAGGATTTGGGCCCTTTCAGCCCCAGCATTTT

J gene: TRBJ2-7
D gene: TRBD2
V gene: TRBV4-2
clone size: few
CDR3 protein: CASSQTSESYEQYF
CDR3 DNA: TGTGCCAGCAGCCAGACTAGCGAATCCTACGAGCAGTACTTC

J gene: TRBJ2-7
D gene: TRBD1
V gene: TRBV7-2
clone size: few
CDR3 protein: CASGPDRARTYEQYF
CDR3 DNA: TGTGCCAGCGGCCCTGACAGGGCTAGAACCTACGAGCAGTACTTC

J gene: TRBJ2-1
D gene: TRBD2
V gene: TRBV10-3
clone size: few
CDR3 protein: CAISDNSGGYNEQFF
CDR3 DNA: TGTGCCATCAGTGATAATAGCGGGGGCTACAATGAGCAGTTCTTC

J gene: TRBJ1-2
D gene: -
V gene: TRBV5-1
clone size: -
CDR3 protein: CASSAIQRNYGYTF
CDR3 DNA: TGCGCCAGCAGCGCCATACAGCGTAACTATGGCTACACCTTC

J gene: TRBJ2-7
D gene: -
V gene: TRBV7-2
clone size: many
CDR3 protein: CASSLLGNPYEQYF
CDR3 DNA: TGTGCCAGCAGCTTACTAGGAAATCCCTACGAGCAGTACTTC

J gene: TRBJ2-7
D gene: -
V gene: TRBV10-3
clone size: few
CDR3 protein: CATGGGTGIYEQYF
CDR3 DNA: TGTGCCACCGGGGGCGGGACGGGGATTTACGAGCAGTACTTC

J gene: TRBJ2-1
D gene: -
V gene: TRBV14
clone size: few
CDR3 protein: CASNQVIAYGEQFF
CDR3 DNA: TGTGCCAGCAACCAAGTAATAGCGTATGGTGAGCAGTTCTTC

J gene: TRBJ2-5
D gene: -
V gene: TRBV12-3/TRBV12-4
clone size: -
CDR3 protein: CASSSPPGLVQYF
CDR3 DNA: TGTGCCAGCAGTTCCCCCCCAGGTTTGGTGCAGTACTTC

J gene: TRBJ1-1
D gene: -
V gene: TRBV20-1
clone size: many
CDR3 protein: CSARGEGTETEAFF
CDR3 DNA: TGCAGTGCTAGAGGGGAGGGAACGGAGACTGAAGCTTTCTTT

J gene: TRBJ1-2
D gene: TRBD1
V gene: TRBV7-9
clone size: -
CDR3 protein: CASSPTDGQGVYGYTF
CDR3 DNA: TGTGCCAGCAGCCCCACCGACGGACAGGGGGTCTATGGCTACACCTTC

J gene: TRBJ2-6
D gene: -
V gene: TRBV28
clone size: -
CDR3 protein: CASSYLRGIAGANVLTF
CDR3 DNA: TGTGCCAGCAGTTATCTCAGGGGAATCGCTGGGGCCAACGTCCTGACTTTC

J gene: TRBJ2-4
D gene: -
V gene: TRBV7-7
clone size: -
CDR3 protein: CASSLGMIQGKNIQYF
CDR3 DNA: TGTGCCAGCAGCTTAGGGATGATACAGGGAAAAAACATTCAGTACTTC

J gene: TRBJ2-7
D gene: -
V gene: TRBV6-2/TRBV6-3
clone size: -
CDR3 protein: CASSVSVNEQYF
CDR3 DNA: TGTGCCAGCAGCGTTTCGGTGAACGAGCAGTACTTC

J gene: TRBJ2-1
D gene: -
V gene: TRBV15
clone size: few
CDR3 protein: CATSEQYNEQFF
CDR3 DNA: TGTGCCACCAGCGAGCAGTACAATGAGCAGTTCTTC

J gene: TRBJ2-1
D gene: -
V gene: TRBV6-6
clone size: -
CDR3 protein: CASSPSAHEQFF
CDR3 DNA: TGTGCCAGCAGCCCCTCAGCCCATGAGCAGTTCTTC

J gene: TRBJ1-6
D gene: TRBD1
V gene: TRBV12-3/TRBV12-4
clone size: few
CDR3 protein: CASRGTAGPLHF
CDR3 DNA: TGTGCCAGCAGGGGGACAGCGGGACCCCTCCACTTT

J gene: TRBJ2-1
D gene: TRBD2
V gene: TRBV20-1
clone size: -
CDR3 protein: CSASPSGNNEQFF
CDR3 DNA: TGCAGTGCTAGTCCTAGCGGAAACAATGAGCAGTTCTTC

J gene: TRBJ1-3
D gene: -
V gene: TRBV21-1
clone size: -
CDR3 protein: CASSRRRVGNTIYF
CDR3 DNA: TGTGCCAGCAGCAGGAGGAGGGTTGGGAACACCATATATTTT

J gene: TRBJ2-5
D gene: -
V gene: TRBV19
clone size: -
CDR3 protein: CASSIRWDAETQYF
CDR3 DNA: TGTGCCAGTAGTATTCGTTGGGACGCGGAGACCCAGTACTTC

J gene: TRBJ2-1
D gene: TRBD2
V gene: TRBV4-3
clone size: -
CDR3 protein: CASSQGLAGGSSYNEQFF
CDR3 DNA: TGCGCCAGCAGCCAAGGACTAGCGGGGGGTAGCTCCTACAATGAGCAGTTCTTC

J gene: TRBJ2-3
D gene: -
V gene: TRBV29-1
clone size: few
CDR3 protein: CSVEGRGDIDTQYF
CDR3 DNA: TGCAGCGTTGAAGGGCGGGGTGATATAGATACGCAGTATTTT

J gene: TRBJ2-4
D gene: -
V gene: TRBV2
clone size: -
CDR3 protein: CASSELDLAKNIQYF
CDR3 DNA: TGTGCCAGCAGTGAACTGGACTTAGCCAAAAACATTCAGTACTTC

J gene: TRBJ2-6
D gene: TRBD1
V gene: TRBV5-1
clone size: -
CDR3 protein: CASNNTGTGISGANVLTF
CDR3 DNA: TGCGCCAGCAACAATACCGGGACAGGGATTTCTGGGGCCAACGTCCTGACTTTC

J gene: TRBJ2-3
D gene: -
V gene: TRBV7-2
clone size: -
CDR3 protein: CASSPPHSDSDTDTQYF
CDR3 DNA: TGTGCCAGCAGCCCTCCCCACTCGGACTCTGACACAGATACGCAGTATTTT

J gene: TRBJ2-4
D gene: -
V gene: TRBV7-2
clone size: -
CDR3 protein: CAKIFSRRDRPHPGEEQYF
CDR3 DNA: TGTGCCAAGATTTTTTCGCGGCGGGACAGACCGCATCCAGGGGAGGAGCAGTACTTC

J gene: TRBJ1-2
D gene: -
V gene: TRBV5-6
clone size: -
CDR3 protein: CASSFRYGYTF
CDR3 DNA: TGTGCCAGCAGCTTTCGGTATGGCTACACCTTC

J gene: TRBJ2-1
D gene: -
V gene: TRBV5-1
clone size: many
CDR3 protein: CASSLLGGTSSYNEQFF
CDR3 DNA: TGCGCCAGCAGCTTGCTGGGGGGTACGAGCTCCTACAATGAGCAGTTCTTC

J gene: TRBJ2-7
D gene: -
V gene: TRBV6-5
clone size: -
CDR3 protein: CASSYLGGPYEQYF
CDR3 DNA: TGTGCCAGCAGTTACCTGGGGGGGCCCTACGAGCAGTACTTC

J gene: TRBJ1-1
D gene: -
V gene: TRBV25-1
clone size: -
CDR3 protein: CASSEDGEAFF
CDR3 DNA: TGTGCCAGCAGTGAAGACGGTGAAGCTTTCTTT

J gene: TRBJ2-1
D gene: -
V gene: TRBV29-1
clone size: -
CDR3 protein: CSVEVAEQFF
CDR3 DNA: TGCAGCGTTGAGGTGGCTGAGCAGTTCTTC

J gene: TRBJ1-2
D gene: TRBD1
V gene: TRBV29-1
clone size: -
CDR3 protein: CSVVQGGAGGYTF
CDR3 DNA: TGCAGCGTTGTACAGGGGGGCGCTGGCGGCTACACCTTC

J gene: TRBJ1-5
D gene: -
V gene: TRBV6-2/TRBV6-3
clone size: -
CDR3 protein: CASSYRDSENQPQHF
CDR3 DNA: TGTGCCAGCAGTTACCGTGACAGCGAGAATCAGCCCCAGCATTTT

J gene: TRBJ2-7
D gene: -
V gene: TRBV9
clone size: few
CDR3 protein: CASSVVPDISYEQYF
CDR3 DNA: TGTGCCAGCAGCGTAGTACCAGATATTTCCTACGAGCAGTACTTC

J gene: TRBJ2-3
D gene: -
V gene: TRBV11-2
clone size: -
CDR3 protein: CASSRGTRPDTQYF
CDR3 DNA: TGTGCCAGCAGCAGGGGGACCCGTCCAGATACGCAGTATTTT

J gene: TRBJ1-1
D gene: -
V gene: TRBV29-1
clone size: few
CDR3 protein: CSVVRAVNTEAFF
CDR3 DNA: TGCAGCGTTGTTCGGGCTGTCAACACTGAAGCTTTCTTT

J gene: TRBJ1-2
D gene: -
V gene: TRBV12-3/TRBV12-4
clone size: many
CDR3 protein: CASSQEFAYGYTF
CDR3 DNA: TGTGCCAGCAGTCAGGAGTTTGCTTATGGCTACACCTTC

J gene: TRBJ2-1
D gene: -
V gene: TRBV15
clone size: -
CDR3 protein: CATSSYLAPGEQFF
CDR3 DNA: TGTGCCACCAGCAGCTATCTAGCGCCCGGAGAGCAGTTCTTC

J gene: TRBJ2-1
D gene: -
V gene: TRBV5-1
clone size: -
CDR3 protein: CASSLGGTVGNEQFF
CDR3 DNA: TGCGCCAGCAGCTTGGGGGGGACCGTCGGCAATGAGCAGTTCTTC

J gene: TRBJ1-1
D gene: -
V gene: TRBV7-2
clone size: -
CDR3 protein: CASSLAQGFTEAFF
CDR3 DNA: TGTGCCAGCAGCTTAGCGCAGGGTTTCACTGAAGCTTTCTTT

J gene: TRBJ2-6
D gene: TRBD1
V gene: TRBV7-9
clone size: -
CDR3 protein: CASILGGAGANVLTF
CDR3 DNA: TGTGCCAGCATCCTAGGGGGCGCTGGGGCCAACGTCCTGACTTTC

J gene: TRBJ2-5
D gene: -
V gene: TRBV7-2
clone size: -
CDR3 protein: CASSLMGGPQETQYF
CDR3 DNA: TGTGCCAGCAGCTTAATGGGGGGCCCTCAAGAGACCCAGTACTTC